These 29 T cell receptor beta chains came from one sample sequenced in a study of cytomegalovirus exposure and HLA in healthy donors. Researchers ran the PCR with 60 Vbeta and 13 Jbeta primers. Data came from immunoSEQ multiplex PCR; TCRdb stores just in-frame clones and leaves some out. Among under 200,000 clones listed, more than 70% were seen once. Sequences were obtained from PBMCs. The receptors shown here come from a woman between 40 and 55 years old in good health and CMV-seropositive.

The chain carries TRBV19 and TRBJ2-5; 9 positions agree with TRBD1. The trim removed 4 bases at V and 11 bases at J, leaving 11 bases unmatched. Germline loops: CDR1 LNHDA, CDR2 SQIVND (reference sequence). The CDR3 is 14 amino acids. CDR3: CASSTGTGLTEQYF. CDR3 nucleotide sequence: TGTGCCAGTAGTACGGGGACAGGGCTTACGGAGCAGTACTTC.

The chain joins TRBV18 to TRBJ2-7; tentatively, D is TRBD1 (6 bases). This CDR3 region has 14 residues. Trimming stripped 1 base from V and 2 bases from J, with 9 bases between. Germline values: CDR1 KGHSH, CDR2 LQKENI. CDR3 amino acids: CASSPLGQTYEQYF. The CDR3 DNA is TGTGCCAGCTCACCACTCGGACAGACCTACGAGCAGTACTTC.

CDR3 coding DNA: TGTGCCAGCAGTAAGACAGGGGGCGATGGCTACGAGCAGTACTTC. This sequence encodes CASSKTGGDGYEQYF. The rearrangement links TRBV6-1 to TRBJ2-7, with TRBD1 matching 10 bases. This CDR3 has 15 residues. The trim removed 5 bases at V and 3 bases at J, leaving 7 bases unmatched. CDR1 and CDR2 from the germline V gene are MNHNS and SASEGT.

This clone was seen just once. The V gene is TRBV7-2, the J gene TRBJ1-1; D perhaps matches TRBD1 (6 bases). Per the germline V gene, CDR1 is SGHTA and CDR2 is FQGNSA. Trimming took 5 bases from V and 1 from J, leaving 17 bases between them. This CDR3 has 16 residues. The DNA of the CDR3 is TGTGCCAGCAGCCGTCTGGGCAGGGGACAGAACACTGAAGCTTTCTTT. Translated, it gives CASSRLGRGQNTEAFF. Supplemented by reference TRBV7-2 and TRBJ1-1, the full variable domain reads GAGVSQSPSNKVTEKGKDVELRCDPISGHTALYWYRQSLGQGLEFLIYFQGNSAPDKSGLPSDRFSAERTGGSVSTLTIQRTQQEDSAVYLCASSRLGRGQNTEAFFGQGTRLTVV.

This clone was detected only once. This chain joins TRBV6-6 and TRBJ1-3; 7 bases map to TRBD1. The CDR3 has 16 residues. V shed 10 bases, J shed 2 bases, and the junction held 14 bases outside the gene matches. Germline CDR1 is MNHNY and CDR2 is SVGAGI (reference sequence). CDR3 sequence (DNA): TGTGCCATCCTGACAGGGAAAATAGGGCCTGGAAACACCATATATTTT. Translated: CAILTGKIGPGNTIYF.

Written as DNA, the CDR3 is TGCGCCAGCAGCTTGGCCGTAGACAGGGGCACGGGTACGCAGTATTTT. This encodes CASSLAVDRGTGTQYF. The V call is TRBV5-1, the J call TRBJ2-3, with 8 bases lining up with TRBD1. This CDR3 comprises 16 residues. CDR1 and CDR2 from the germline V gene are SGHRS and YFSETQ. With 0 bases clipped from V and 8 bases from J, the junction kept 11 bases outside the gene matches.

The chain links TRBV27 to TRBJ2-2; a possible D gene is TRBD1 (6 bases). From germline, CDR1 is MNHEY and CDR2 SMNVEV (reference sequence). The CDR3 has 17 residues. V was pared by 0 bases and J by 6 bases, with 17 bases between. CDR3 coding DNA: TGTGCCAGCAGTTTATCGATTAAGGCAGGGGCCCCCGGGGAGCTGTTTTTT. As protein: CASSLSIKAGAPGELFF.

The J gene is TRBJ1-4, the V gene TRBV19, with 10 bases lining up with TRBD1. CDR1 and CDR2 from the germline V gene are LNHDA and SQIVND (reference sequence). There are 15 residues in the CDR3. The J segment lost 7 bases and the V segment lost 7 bases, leaving 9 bases of the junction unmatched. CDR3 nucleotides: TGTGCCAGTACCACCCCGGACAGGGGGATTGAAAAACTGTTTTTT. The encoded protein is CASTTPDRGIEKLFF.

This clone was seen more than once but under ten times. This sequence joins TRBV11-2 and TRBJ2-1; no clear D gene. Trimming took 2 bases from V and 5 from J, leaving 4 bases between them. Germline CDR1 SGHAT, CDR2 FQNNGV. This CDR3 has 12 residues. CDR3 protein: CASSLRDNEQFF. In nucleotides, the CDR3 is TGTGCCAGCAGCTTACGAGACAATGAGCAGTTCTTC.

The V call is TRBV5-1, the J call TRBJ1-2; 8 positions agree with TRBD1. The CDR3 consists of 16 residues. Germline values: CDR1 SGHRS, CDR2 YFSETQ. The V segment lost 1 base and the J segment 7 bases; nucleotides outside the gene matches: 12. CDR3: CASSLLSNGRGLGYTF. CDR3 DNA sequence: TGCGCCAGCAGCTTGTTATCCAATGGCAGGGGGCTTGGCTACACCTTC.

The chain joins TRBV9 to TRBJ2-5; D not certain. CDR1 is SGDLS and CDR2 is YYNGEE in the germline V gene. This CDR3 comprises 14 residues. V lost 4 bases, J lost 3 bases, and 13 bases lay in between. The CDR3 region is CASSPRIAEETQYF. The CDR3 nucleotides read TGTGCCAGCAGCCCCCGGATAGCTGAAGAGACCCAGTACTTC.

This clone was observed once. A read error may account for a junction end that differs from germline. The chain recombines TRBV11-2 with TRBJ1-3; tentatively, D is TRBD1 (5 bases). The CDR3 is made up of 14 amino acids. Looked up from germline, CDR1 is SGHAT and CDR2 is FQNNGV. For the CDR3, the DNA is TGTGCCGGCAGACAGACCGACCCGTTGAACACCATATATTTT. Its translation is CAGRQTDPLNTIYF.

This clone was seen just once. The V and J genes are TRBV5-6 and TRBJ2-4; 7 positions agree with TRBD2. Germline-derived CDR1 and CDR2 are SGHDT and YYEEEE. The CDR3 covers 17 residues. The ends lost 4 bases at V and 4 bases at J; junction bases unmatched: 14. CDR3 sequence: CASSLGVAGRNKNIQYF. DNA for the CDR3: TGTGCCAGCAGCCTCGGGGTAGCGGGTCGGAATAAAAACATTCAGTACTTC.

The chain links TRBV19 to TRBJ2-3; 7 bases agree with TRBD2. The V and J ends lost 5 bases and 3 bases, in that order; junction bases with no gene match: 8. Germline V gives CDR1 LNHDA, CDR2 SQIVND (reference sequence). The CDR3 runs to 15 residues. The CDR3 DNA sequence: TGTGCCAGTAGTCGATCGGGAGGTGTAACAGATACGCAGTATTTT. This encodes CASSRSGGVTDTQYF. Complete variable domain (other parts from reference TRBV19 and TRBJ2-3): DGGITQSPKYLFRKEGQNVTLSCEQNLNHDAMYWYRQDPGQGLRLIYYSQIVNDFQKGDIAEGYSVSREKKESFPLTVTSAQKNPTAFYLCASSRSGGVTDTQYFGPGTRLTVL.

V is TRBV5-8 and J is TRBJ2-5; TRBD2 matches 10 bases. The J segment lost 1 base and the V segment lost 4 bases, leaving 4 bases of the junction unmatched. Per germline, CDR1 SGHTS and CDR2 YDEGEE. The CDR3 is made up of 15 amino acids. The CDR3 loop is CASSRGLATQETQYF. CDR3 nucleotide sequence: TGTGCCAGCAGCCGGGGACTAGCGACCCAAGAGACCCAGTACTTC. The full variable domain, its missing parts supplied by reference TRBV5-8 and TRBJ2-5, is EAGVTQSPTHLIKTRGQQATLRCSPISGHTSVYWYQQALGLGLQFLLWYDEGEERNRGNFPPRFSGRQFPNYSSELNVNALELEDSALYLCASSRGLATQETQYFGPGTRLLVL.

The CDR3 DNA is TGCAGCGTTGAACTGGACAGGGGGTGGGACAATGAGCAGTTCTTC. This sequence encodes CSVELDRGWDNEQFF. V gene TRBV29-1 combines with J gene TRBJ2-1; 10 bases match TRBD1. CDR1 and CDR2 from the germline V gene are SQVTM and ANQGSEA. The CDR3 runs 15 residues. The V gene end was trimmed by 2 bases and the J gene end by 5 bases; junction bases not matched to a gene: 6.

V is TRBV5-1 and J is TRBJ2-1; the match to TRBD1 covers 9 bases. CDR1 SGHRS and CDR2 YFSETQ come from the germline V gene. With 4 bases clipped from V and 5 bases from J, the junction kept 7 bases outside the gene matches. CDR3 length equals 15 residues. This chain's CDR3 is CASSEGTGRNNEQFF. Written as DNA, the CDR3 is TGCGCCAGCAGCGAGGGGACAGGGAGAAACAATGAGCAGTTCTTC. The variable domain in full, completed from reference TRBV5-1 and TRBJ2-1, reads KAGVTQTPRYLIKTRGQQVTLSCSPISGHRSVSWYQQTPGQGLQFLFEYFSETQRNKGNFPGRFSGRQFSNSRSEMNVSTLELGDSALYLCASSEGTGRNNEQFFGPGTRLTVL.

V usage is TRBV2 and J usage is TRBJ1-5; D unresolved. Trimming shortened V by 3 bases and J by 3 bases, and 9 bases separated the two germline ends. Germline V CDR1 and CDR2: SNHLY, FYNNEI. This CDR3 has 14 amino acids. CDR3 nucleotide sequence: TGTGCCAGCAGTGATCACAGATACAATCAGCCCCAGCATTTT. Translating it yields CASSDHRYNQPQHF. The complete variable domain, with remaining parts taken from reference TRBV2 and TRBJ1-5, reads EPEVTQTPSHQVTQMGQEVILRCVPISNHLYFYWYRQILGQKVEFLVSFYNNEISEKSEIFDDQFSVERPDGSNFTLKIRSTKLEDSAMYFCASSDHRYNQPQHFGDGTRLSIL.

This clone came up once. The chain recombines TRBV28 with TRBJ2-7; 12 bases are a match to TRBD2. Germline CDR1 and CDR2: MDHEN and SYDVKM. The V gene end was trimmed by 5 bases and the J gene end by 6 bases; junction bases not matched to a gene: 11. CDR3 length equals 16 residues. The CDR3 loop reads CASSPPLAGGPGEQYF. The CDR3 coding sequence is TGTGCCAGCAGTCCCCCCCTAGCGGGAGGGCCGGGCGAGCAGTACTTC.

The chain combines TRBV6-6 with TRBJ2-5; 12 nucleotides agree with TRBD1. The CDR3 contains 15 residues. Germline loops: CDR1 MNHNY, CDR2 SVGAGI (reference sequence). Losses at the gene ends were 5 bases for V and 5 bases for J; bases not matched to a gene: 6. The CDR3 DNA follows: TGTGCCAGCAGTAACCGGGACAGGGGGCCCGAGACCCAGTACTTC. Its protein product is CASSNRDRGPETQYF.

The table lists this clone with a few counts. This rearrangement joins TRBV7-9 to TRBJ1-2; 9 bases are a match to TRBD1. This CDR3 is built from 15 residues. Germline V gene sequence: CDR1 SEHNR, CDR2 FQNEAQ (reference sequence). Losses at the gene ends were 3 bases for V and 7 bases for J; bases not matched to a gene: 9. The CDR3 sequence is CASSFGTGPEGGYTF. The CDR3 DNA reads TGTGCCAGCAGCTTTGGGACAGGGCCTGAGGGTGGCTACACCTTC. Full variable domain (missing parts from reference TRBV7-9 and TRBJ1-2): DTGVSQNPRHKITKRGQNVTFRCDPISEHNRLYWYRQTLGQGPEFLTYFQNEAQLEKSRLLSDRFSAERPKGSFSTLEIQRTEQGDSAMYLCASSFGTGPEGGYTFGSGTRLTVV.

The rearrangement links TRBV4-1 to TRBJ2-1; 11 bases line up with TRBD2. V lost 0 bases and J lost 1; bases outside the gene matches: 2. The CDR3 length is 17 residues. The germline V gene encodes CDR1 MGHRA and CDR2 YSYEKL. For the CDR3, the DNA is TGCGCCAGCAGCCAAGAAAGGACTAGCGGGTCCTACAATGAGCAGTTCTTC. Translated, it gives CASSQERTSGSYNEQFF.

The chain joins TRBV9 to TRBJ2-1; 8 positions agree with TRBD1. This CDR3 region has 15 residues. The junction had 1 base not matched to a gene; V was cut back by 0 bases and J by 2 bases. Germline V CDR1 and CDR2: SGDLS, YYNGEE. The CDR3 DNA sequence: TGTGCCAGCAGCGTAGCAGGGGGCCCCTACAATGAGCAGTTCTTC. It specifies CASSVAGGPYNEQFF.

The J gene is TRBJ2-7, the V gene TRBV6-5; TRBD1 matches 7 bases. The J segment lost 5 bases and the V segment lost 4 bases, leaving 14 bases of the junction unmatched. This CDR3 is built from 16 residues. The germline V gene encodes CDR1 MNHEY and CDR2 SVGAGI. The CDR3 spells CASSLRLSQGFDEQYF. CDR3 DNA sequence: TGTGCCAGCAGTTTACGTCTATCACAGGGGTTCGACGAGCAGTACTTC.

This chain joins TRBV7-2 and TRBJ1-2; 7 bases line up with TRBD1. The CDR3 runs to 14 residues. Trimming cost V 5 bases and J 4 bases; bases outside gene matches: 7. CDR1 is SGHTA and CDR2 is FQGNSA in the germline V gene. The CDR3 DNA reads TGTGCCAGCAGCCGGATGACAGGGACCTATGGCTACACCTTC. Its translation: CASSRMTGTYGYTF.

This chain joins TRBV29-1 and TRBJ2-5; D perhaps matches TRBD1 (6 bases). Between the trimmed V and J ends, which lost 5 bases and 9 bases, there was a span of 13 bases. The CDR3 contains 11 residues. The germline CDR1 and CDR2 sequences are SQVTM and ANQGSEA. The CDR3 loop reads CSVSTGHPQYF. Written as DNA, the CDR3 is TGCAGCGTTTCTACGGGACACCCCCAGTACTTC. Full variable domain (remainder filled in from reference TRBV29-1 and TRBJ2-5): SAVISQKPSRDICQRGTSLTIQCQVDSQVTMMFWYRQQPGQSLTLIATANQGSEATYESGFVIDKFPISRPNLTFSTLTVSNMSPEDSSIYLCSVSTGHPQYFGPGTRLLVL.

This clone has only one observation. This rearrangement joins TRBV4-1 to TRBJ2-5, with 14 bases identical to TRBD2. V was clipped by 5 bases and J by 5 bases; unmatched bases: 7. The length of the CDR3 is 16 residues. The germline CDR1 and CDR2 sequences are MGHRA and YSYEKL. This chain's CDR3 is CASSAGTSGRSETQYF. CDR3 sequence (DNA): TGCGCCAGCAGCGCCGGGACTAGCGGGAGATCGGAGACCCAGTACTTC.

The chain recombines TRBV27 with TRBJ2-7; weak D call: TRBD1 (5 bases). The CDR3 contains 16 residues. The ends were cut back, 5 bases at V and 2 bases at J, with 19 bases in the middle. The germline V gene has CDR1 MNHEY and CDR2 SMNVEV (reference sequence). CDR3 DNA sequence: TGTGCCAGCAGTCCTCTAGGGGCTAGACGGACCTACGAGCAGTACTTC. Amino acid sequence: CASSPLGARRTYEQYF.

This clone was recorded only once. Additional DNA sequences in this sample encode the identical CDR3. The CDR3 loop reads CASSVGGGYNEQFF. The CDR3 region has the DNA TGTGCCAGCAGCGTAGGGGGGGGTTACAATGAGCAGTTCTTC. The rearrangement links TRBV9 to TRBJ2-1, with 7 positions matching TRBD2. This CDR3 has 14 residues. Germline CDR1 is SGDLS and CDR2 is YYNGEE. The V segment lost 0 bases and the J segment 4 bases; nucleotides outside the gene matches: 1.